These T cell receptor beta chains were read from a single sample in a study of yellow fever vaccine responses in identical twins. TCRdb processed the RT-PCR reads anew with MiXCR; each CDR3 protein has one entry. In the table there are about 3,600 distinct CDR3 sequences, around 85% of which are singletons. This specimen was T cells from blood (PBMCs), unsorted or a sorted subset (not recorded which), taken before or after yellow fever vaccination (not recorded which). All receptors come from a woman younger than 30 who received the yellow fever vaccine. Both conserved end residues are part of each CDR3. Fields, in order: V gene, D gene, CDR3 protein. D genes are given only for firm matches.

v_gene: TRBV11-1; d_gene: TRBD1; CDR3aa: CASSFLQGYGYTF
v_gene: TRBV5-1; d_gene: .; CDR3aa: CASSLRLGRDYEQYF
v_gene: TRBV27; d_gene: .; CDR3aa: CASSSLQGLYEKLFF
v_gene: TRBV5-1; d_gene: TRBD1; CDR3aa: CASSRGQDQETQYF
v_gene: TRBV28; d_gene: .; CDR3aa: CASSLLAGNEQYF
v_gene: TRBV12-3/TRBV12-4; d_gene: .; CDR3aa: CASSLSGGTDTQYF
v_gene: TRBV4-3; d_gene: .; CDR3aa: CASSQDRGLDNEQFF
v_gene: TRBV20-1; d_gene: .; CDR3aa: CSATQDAAYEQYF
v_gene: TRBV5-6; d_gene: TRBD2; CDR3aa: CASSLAGLAGGLNPSDTQYF
v_gene: TRBV6-2/TRBV6-3; d_gene: .; CDR3aa: CASSSSNTDTQYF
v_gene: TRBV12-3/TRBV12-4; d_gene: .; CDR3aa: CASRSGVTYEQYF
v_gene: TRBV10-1; d_gene: TRBD1; CDR3aa: CASSERGQGARVEAFF
v_gene: TRBV20-1; d_gene: TRBD1; CDR3aa: CSAWTGSYEQYF
v_gene: TRBV14; d_gene: .; CDR3aa: CASSHLGDITYNEQFF
v_gene: TRBV4-2; d_gene: TRBD2; CDR3aa: CASSQQPGAGSSYEQYF
v_gene: TRBV2; d_gene: .; CDR3aa: CASSRVTQPQHF
v_gene: TRBV29-1; d_gene: TRBD2; CDR3aa: CSVGGLAVTDTQYF
v_gene: TRBV7-2; d_gene: .; CDR3aa: CATLRTFANTEAFF
v_gene: TRBV11-3; d_gene: .; CDR3aa: CASSSVGVTEAFF
v_gene: TRBV18; d_gene: .; CDR3aa: CASSPGAGNEQYF
v_gene: TRBV5-1; d_gene: .; CDR3aa: CASSLRGDQPQHF
v_gene: TRBV21-1; d_gene: .; CDR3aa: CASKRTGRENNEQFF
v_gene: TRBV5-1; d_gene: TRBD2; CDR3aa: CASSLTSGRAYNEQFF